Shown below are 24 T cell receptor beta chains from a single sample sequenced in a study of CD8+ T cells in alopecia areata. Extraction of RNA preceded its reverse transcription into cDNA, which served as the sequencing template. Profiling relied on immunoSEQ multiplex PCR, and the TCRdb table lists in-frame clones only, not all of them. The table shows over 150,000 clones, with around 63% occurring only once. Specimen: CD4+ T cells sorted from blood, collected at week 0. These receptors all stem from a human donor with alopecia areata.

The gene calls are TRBV4-1 and TRBJ2-1, with 10 bases fitting TRBD2. In germline, CDR1 is MGHRA, CDR2 YSYEKL. This CDR3 contains 17 residues. J was trimmed by 8 bases and V by 1 base; bases with no gene match: 11. CDR3 coding DNA: TGCGCCAGCAGCCAAGGTCAGATAGCGGGGGGCGTCGATGAGCAGTTCTTC. This sequence encodes CASSQGQIAGGVDEQFF.

This clone was seen only a few times. The chain has TRBV7-2 and TRBJ1-2, with D unresolved. The ends were cut back, 1 base at V and 5 bases at J, with 5 bases in the middle. The CDR3 extends over 12 amino acids. CDR1 is SGHTA, CDR2 FQGNSA, per germline. CDR3 amino acids: CASSLVSYGYTF. CDR3 bases: TGTGCCAGCAGCTTAGTCTCATATGGCTACACCTTC.

The gene calls are TRBV15 and TRBJ2-1, with unresolved D. This CDR3 is built from 13 residues. The germline gives CDR1 LNHNV, CDR2 YYDKDF (reference sequence). V lost 1 base and J lost 10, with 11 bases in between. CDR3 bases: TGTGCCACCAGCAGAGTCGGTCAAGGGGAGCAGTTCTTC. Translating gives CATSRVGQGEQFF.

This clone was seen a few times. V and J are TRBV7-9 and TRBJ2-7; D is uncertain. The germline V and J ends were trimmed by 2 bases and 6 bases, with 11 bases remaining between them. CDR3 length equals 13 residues. From germline, CDR1 is SEHNR and CDR2 FQNEAQ (reference sequence). Here the CDR3 reads CASSLSSYGEQYF. The CDR3 DNA reads as TGTGCCAGCAGCTTATCCTCTTATGGCGAGCAGTACTTC.

This chain connects TRBV21-1 to TRBJ2-2; TRBD1 is the table's D call and was not checked against the DNA. TRBV21-1 is annotated as a pseudogene. This CDR3 is 16 amino acids long. Written as DNA, the CDR3 is TGTGCCAGCAGCAACAGGGGATCGAGAAACACCGGGGAGCTGTTTTTT. Its translation: CASSNRGSRNTGELFF.

The chain employs TRBV5-1 and TRBJ2-7; 8 nucleotides match TRBD1. This CDR3 has 16 amino acids. V lost 2 bases and J lost 0; bases outside the gene matches: 7. Germline V gene lookup returns CDR1 SGHRS and CDR2 YFSETQ. DNA for the CDR3: TGCGCCAGCAGCTTAGGTCGGACAGGGAGCTCCTACGAGCAGTACTTC. Protein product: CASSLGRTGSSYEQYF.

The gene calls are TRBV5-1 and TRBJ2-3; possible D gene TRBD2, 6 bases. In germline, CDR1 is SGHRS, CDR2 YFSETQ. The CDR3 loop spans 13 amino acids. Trimming cost V 6 bases and J 2 bases, with 10 bases left between them. CDR3 sequence: CASKEGSTDTQYF. In DNA form, the CDR3 reads TGCGCCAGCAAGGAGGGTTCCACAGATACGCAGTATTTT. Supplemented by reference TRBV5-1 and TRBJ2-3, the full variable domain reads KAGVTQTPRYLIKTRGQQVTLSCSPISGHRSVSWYQQTPGQGLQFLFEYFSETQRNKGNFPGRFSGRQFSNSRSEMNVSTLELGDSALYLCASKEGSTDTQYFGPGTRLTVL.

The chain joins TRBV5-1 to TRBJ2-3; no firm D call. The CDR3 is 13 residues long. The germline CDR1 and CDR2 sequences are SGHRS and YFSETQ. V was shortened by 5 bases and J by 3 bases, with 10 bases between the two germline ends. The CDR3 reads CASSRSDTDTQYF. As DNA, the CDR3 is TGCGCCAGCAGTCGGTCAGATACAGATACGCAGTATTTT.

This CDR3 is CAWSGHSGEKLFF. The DNA for the CDR3 is TGTGCCTGGAGTGGTCATAGTGGTGAAAAACTGTTTTTT. This chain links TRBV30 with TRBJ1-4, with D uncertain. The CDR3 sequence is 13 residues long. V was pared by 1 base and J by 7 bases, with 10 bases between. Germline V gene sequence: CDR1 GTSNPN, CDR2 SVGIG (reference sequence).

This chain uses TRBV7-2 with TRBJ2-1, with unresolved D. The CDR3 sequence is 14 residues long. V shed 0 bases and J shed 10 bases, with 13 bases lying between them. Germline CDR1 is SGHTA and CDR2 is FQGNSA. Here the CDR3 reads CASSLAPRALEQFF. CDR3 bases: TGTGCCAGCAGCTTAGCGCCCAGAGCTCTCGAGCAGTTCTTC.

The V and J genes are TRBV6-5 and TRBJ2-7, with 8 bases lining up with TRBD1. V shed 6 bases and J 3 bases; nucleotides not matched to a gene: 4. Germline CDR1 reads MNHEY; CDR2 reads SVGAGI. The CDR3 is 13 residues long. The CDR3, as DNA: TGTGCCAGCAGAAAGACAGGGGACTACGAGCAGTACTTC. It yields the protein CASRKTGDYEQYF.

V usage is TRBV6-5 and J usage is TRBJ1-6; no reliable D call. This CDR3 has 13 residues. The germline V gene has CDR1 MNHEY and CDR2 SVGAGI. Between the trimmed V and J ends, which lost 0 bases and 9 bases, there was a span of 6 bases. The CDR3 spells CASSYSFTSPLHF. CDR3 in DNA: TGTGCCAGCAGTTACTCGTTTACTTCACCCCTCCACTTT.

The chain has TRBV30 and TRBJ1-5; D remains unclear. In germline, CDR1 is GTSNPN, CDR2 SVGIG (reference sequence). CDR3 length: 13 residues. V gave up 2 bases and J gave up 5 bases, with 10 bases separating them. The CDR3 loop reads CAWSLRGDQPQHF. For the CDR3, the DNA is TGTGCCTGGAGTCTACGTGGGGATCAGCCCCAGCATTTT.

CDR3 bases: TGCAGCGTTGCGCAGATGAACACCGGGGAGCTGTTTTTT. Translating it yields CSVAQMNTGELFF. V is TRBV29-1 and J is TRBJ2-2; D remains unclear. The CDR3 spans 13 residues. Germline V gives CDR1 SQVTM, CDR2 ANQGSEA. V was shortened by 4 bases and J by 1 base, with 7 bases between the two germline ends.

The rearrangement joins TRBV9 to TRBJ2-3; D gene uncertain. Per the germline V gene, CDR1 is SGDLS and CDR2 is YYNGEE. There are 14 residues in the CDR3. V gave up 0 bases and J gave up 2 bases, with 7 bases separating them. The CDR3 reads CASSVDPTTDTQYF. The CDR3 DNA follows: TGTGCCAGCAGCGTAGATCCCACCACAGATACGCAGTATTTT. Combining the CDR3 with reference TRBV9 and TRBJ2-3 gives the whole variable domain DSGVTQTPKHLITATGQRVTLRCSPRSGDLSVYWYQQSLDQGLQFLIQYYNGEERAKGNILERFSAQQFPDLHSELNLSSLELGDSALYFCASSVDPTTDTQYFGPGTRLTVL.

V is TRBV15 and J is TRBJ2-2; TRBD1 aligns across 7 bases. Unmatched junction bases numbered 11, after V lost 2 bases and J lost 5 bases. The CDR3 contains 17 residues. Germline V lookup: CDR1 LNHNV, CDR2 YYDKDF (reference sequence). For the CDR3, the DNA is TGTGCCACCAGCAGACAGAAGACAGGGCGTCGGACCGGGGAGCTGTTTTTT. Translating it yields CATSRQKTGRRTGELFF.

A word on this clone: Other DNA sequences in the sample encode the same CDR3. The V gene is TRBV29-1, the J gene TRBJ1-1, with a tentative D call TRBD1 (6 bases). Germline CDR1 is SQVTM and CDR2 is ANQGSEA. The germline V and J ends were trimmed by 4 bases and 2 bases, with 11 bases remaining between them. The CDR3 loop spans 13 amino acids. The CDR3 loop reads CSVAGTLNTEAFF. CDR3 nucleotide sequence: TGCAGCGTTGCAGGGACACTTAACACTGAAGCTTTCTTT.

The chain is built from TRBV27 and TRBJ2-1; 12 bases are shared with TRBD2. V shed 6 bases and J 10 bases; nucleotides not matched to a gene: 10. Germline V gene lookup returns CDR1 MNHEY and CDR2 SMNVEV (reference sequence). The CDR3 sequence is 15 residues long. Here the CDR3 reads CASSLGLAGGNEQFF. CDR3 nucleotides: TGTGCCAGCAGCTTGGGTCTAGCGGGGGGGAACGAGCAGTTCTTC.

This clone was counted only a few times. V and J are TRBV29-1 and TRBJ1-1; TRBD1 matches at 9 bases. The ends lost 6 bases at V and 8 bases at J; junction bases unmatched: 7. The CDR3 length is 12 residues. Germline-derived CDR1 and CDR2 are SQVTM and ANQGSEA. In nucleotides, the CDR3 is TGCAGCGTCCGAACAGGGGGCGTAGAAGCTTTCTTT. Protein: CSVRTGGVEAFF.

This clone was found a few times. The sample carries other DNA sequences with the same CDR3. The gene calls are TRBV30 and TRBJ2-7, with D unresolved. V lost 0 bases to trimming and J lost 4 bases, with 4 bases between them. The CDR3 runs to 11 residues. Germline V lookup: CDR1 GTSNPN, CDR2 SVGIG (reference sequence). The CDR3 bases are TGTGCCTGGAGTGTACTTTACGAGCAGTACTTC. Translating gives CAWSVLYEQYF.

The chain joins TRBV30 to TRBJ2-7; D is unclear. Germline-derived CDR1 and CDR2 are GTSNPN and SVGIG (reference sequence). The CDR3 runs 12 residues. Trimming took off 2 bases at V and 0 bases at J, with 5 bases between the two ends. The CDR3 DNA follows: TGTGCCTGGAGTCAGTCCTCCTACGAGCAGTACTTC. As protein: CAWSQSSYEQYF.

The sample holds a few counts of this clone. The V and J genes are TRBV29-1 and TRBJ2-3; perhaps D is TRBD1 or TRBD2 (6 bases each). The V gene lost 4 bases and the J gene lost 2 bases, with 10 bases spanning the gap. The CDR3 runs 13 residues. CDR1 and CDR2 from the germline V gene are SQVTM and ANQGSEA. The CDR3 reads CSVVRGLTDTQYF. The CDR3 DNA reads TGCAGCGTTGTTCGGGGGCTCACAGATACGCAGTATTTT.

This clone was seen only a few times. The rearrangement joins TRBV29-1 to TRBJ2-1; 11 nucleotides match TRBD2. The CDR3 loop spans 11 amino acids. Germline V CDR1 and CDR2: SQVTM, ANQGSEA. V gave up 5 bases and J gave up 15 bases; unmatched junction bases: 6. CDR3 DNA sequence: TGCAGCGTTACTGTAGCGGGGGGGCGGTTCTTC. Translated, it gives CSVTVAGGRFF.

In this sample, this clone turned up a few times. The chain uses TRBV29-1 and TRBJ1-5, with D possibly TRBD1 on 5 matching bases. This CDR3 spans 13 amino acids. V dropped 4 bases and J dropped 6 bases, with 13 bases sitting between them. CDR1 is SQVTM, CDR2 ANQGSEA, per germline. CDR3 nucleotides: TGCAGCGTTGTTAGAGGGGAAGGTCAGCCCCAGCATTTT. It codes for CSVVRGEGQPQHF.